This is a list of T cell receptor beta chains from one sample in a study of blood T cell repertoires in COVID-19. Some clones are missing from TCRdb's copy, which holds only in-frame ones; the method was immunoSEQ multiplex PCR. The sample has 60,000 to 85,000 clones, roughly three quarters seen once. Sequencing used peripheral blood. The source is a man in his 70s with acute or convalescent COVID-19. Each CDR3 is given with its conserved first and last residue. D genes are given only for firm matches. Not every row has a clone size; where given, it reads once, few, many or a size class.

v_gene	j_gene	d_gene	abundance	CDR3aa	CDR3nt
TRBV9	TRBJ2-3	NA	NA	CASSVDPSGNTQYF	TGTGCCAGCAGCGTAGACCCCTCAGGAAATACGCAGTATTTT
TRBV28	TRBJ1-4	TRBD1	NA	CASITGVGEKLFF	TGTGCCAGTATTACAGGGGTAGGTGAAAAACTGTTTTTT
TRBV19	TRBJ2-7	TRBD1	once	CASSIDEDRTDEQYF	TGTGCCAGTAGTATAGATGAGGACAGGACGGACGAGCAGTACTTC
TRBV27	TRBJ2-1	NA	NA	CASSLRVRRGRDEQFF	TGTGCCAGCAGTTTAAGGGTGCGGAGGGGGAGGGATGAGCAGTTCTTC
TRBV11-3	TRBJ2-1	TRBD2	NA	CASSPYSGRARDEQFF	TGTGCCAGCAGCCCTTATAGCGGGAGGGCCCGGGATGAGCAGTTCTTC
TRBV3-1/TRBV3-2	TRBJ1-1	NA	NA	CASSLGAEAFF	TGTGCCAGCAGCCTGGGGGCAGAAGCTTTCTTT
TRBV6-6	TRBJ2-1	TRBD2	NA	CASKEGRGSGSYNEQFF	TGTGCCAGCAAGGAGGGCAGGGGTAGCGGGAGTTACAATGAGCAGTTCTTC
TRBV11-3	TRBJ2-1	TRBD1	NA	CASSLVAGGSYNEQFF	TGTGCCAGCAGCTTAGTGGCAGGGGGCTCCTACAATGAGCAGTTCTTC
TRBV9	TRBJ1-2	TRBD1	few	CASSLGQHDGYTF	TGTGCCAGCAGTCTGGGACAGCATGATGGCTACACCTTC
TRBV6-2/TRBV6-3	TRBJ2-5	NA	NA	CASSYLGQEETQYF	TGTGCCAGCAGTTACCTCGGACAAGAAGAGACCCAGTACTTC
TRBV28	TRBJ2-7	TRBD2	NA	CASSLAGGTFYEQYF	TGTGCCAGCAGCCTAGCGGGAGGTACCTTCTACGAGCAGTACTTC
TRBV4-3	TRBJ2-1	NA	NA	CASSQDWADGAEFF	NA
TRBV5-1	TRBJ1-3	NA	few	CASSKDSFPGNTIYF	TGCGCCAGCAGCAAAGACTCCTTTCCTGGAAACACCATATATTTT
TRBV4-2	TRBJ2-5	TRBD2	NA	CASSQENLAGLQETQYF	TGTGCCAGCAGCCAAGAAAACCTAGCGGGGTTACAAGAGACCCAGTACTTC
TRBV18	TRBJ2-1	NA	NA	CASSPQQGGNEQFF	TGTGCCAGCTCACCGCAACAGGGTGGGAATGAGCAGTTCTTC
TRBV11-2	TRBJ1-2	TRBD1	NA	CASSLGTGDGYTF	TGTGCCAGCAGCTTGGGGACAGGGGACGGCTACACCTTC
TRBV20-1	TRBJ2-7	NA	few	CSANPMEQYF	TGCAGTGCCAACCCTATGGAGCAGTACTTC
TRBV19	TRBJ2-5	TRBD2	NA	CASSTIGGYQETQYF	TGTGCCAGTAGTACTATCGGGGGGTACCAAGAGACCCAGTACTTC
TRBV11-2	TRBJ1-4	TRBD1	NA	CASSLLTGTSNEKLFF	TGTGCCAGCAGCTTATTGACAGGGACGTCTAATGAAAAACTGTTTTTT
TRBV27	TRBJ2-2	NA	NA	CASSSGVGGELFF	TGTGCCAGCAGCTCAGGGGTTGGCGGGGAGCTGTTTTTT
TRBV3-1/TRBV3-2	TRBJ1-2	TRBD1	NA	CASSPRTGGSAGYTF	TGTGCCAGCAGCCCTCGGACAGGGGGATCCGCGGGCTACACTTTC